This T cell receptor beta chain is from a study of monozygotic twins with inflammatory bowel disease. Blood (less than 2.6 ml) was collected from every donor individually. RNA in its total form was extracted from whole blood, and T cells were not sorted. TCRdb reworked the 5' RACE reads into one entry per CDR3 protein, no DNA. The record lists 110,000 to 150,000 distinct CDR3 sequences, of which the ten most abundant hold roughly 1.2%. Per germline, CDR1 SGHTA and CDR2 FQGNSA. The CDR3 is made up of 19 amino acids. The sequence was collected from a human donor with ulcerative colitis or Crohn's disease, or a healthy co-twin of an affected twin (not recorded which). The source material was blood. The rearrangement uses TRBV7-2 and TRBJ2-3; the TCRdb call, TRBD2, lacks DNA for checking. The CDR3 reads CASSLAPYEGGGGTDTQYF. Variable domain in full (rest from reference TRBV7-2 and TRBJ2-3): GAGVSQSPSNKVTEKGKDVELRCDPISGHTALYWYRQSLGQGLEFLIYFQGNSAPDKSGLPSDRFSAERTGGSVSTLTIQRTQQEDSAVYLCASSLAPYEGGGGTDTQYFGPGTRLTVL.